This T cell receptor (beta chain) stems from a study of blood T cell repertoires in COVID-19. Study information: Sites across the United States, Italy and Spain contributed samples from acute and convalescent COVID-19. PBMCs, B-cell-depleted T cells, or T cells provided the cDNA or gDNA that made up the material.

CDR1 is LNHNV, CDR2 YYDKDF, per germline (reference sequence). Trimming removed 1 base from V and 1 base from J; junction bases left unmatched: 10. CDR3 length: 17 residues. The count of this clone is one. Original methodology: Reference gene primer amplification gave nucleated cell count estimates. Clones were sequenced by immunoSEQ multiplex PCR, and TCRdb holds only the in-frame ones, with some missing. V, J and clone size were drawn from that table, and D and trimming were deduced from the DNA. The table includes around 70,000 clones, around nine tenths detected once. What was sequenced was peripheral blood. The sequence was collected from a man aged 50-60 years with acute or convalescent COVID-19. The chain joins TRBV15 to TRBJ2-7; TRBD2 matches at 7 bases. In DNA, the CDR3 is TGTGCCACCAGCAGAGGGGGGGGACCCAGAGTGTCCTACGAGCAGTACTTC. Translating it yields CATSRGGGPRVSYEQYF.